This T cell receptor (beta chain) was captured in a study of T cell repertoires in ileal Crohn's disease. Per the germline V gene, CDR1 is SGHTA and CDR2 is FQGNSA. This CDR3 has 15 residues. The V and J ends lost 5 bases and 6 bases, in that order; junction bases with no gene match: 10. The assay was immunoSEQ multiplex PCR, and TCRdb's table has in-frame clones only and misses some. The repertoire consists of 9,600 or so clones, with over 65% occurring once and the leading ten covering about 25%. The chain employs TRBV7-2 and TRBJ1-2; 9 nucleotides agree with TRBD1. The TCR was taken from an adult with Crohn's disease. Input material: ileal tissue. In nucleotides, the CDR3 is TGTGCCAGCAGCCTCCAATTCACAGGGGGCGATGGCTACACCTTC. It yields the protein CASSLQFTGGDGYTF.